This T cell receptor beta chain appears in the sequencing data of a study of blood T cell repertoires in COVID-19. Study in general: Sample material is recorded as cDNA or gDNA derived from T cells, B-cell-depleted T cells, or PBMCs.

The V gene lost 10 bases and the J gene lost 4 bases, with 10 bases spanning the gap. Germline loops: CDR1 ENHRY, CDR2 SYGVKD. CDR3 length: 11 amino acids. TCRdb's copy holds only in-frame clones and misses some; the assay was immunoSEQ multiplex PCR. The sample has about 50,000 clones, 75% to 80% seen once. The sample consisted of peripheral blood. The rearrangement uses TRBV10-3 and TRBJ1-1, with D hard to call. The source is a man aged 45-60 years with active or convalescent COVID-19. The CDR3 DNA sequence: TGTGCCACTCGGGGAGGCACTGAAGCTTTCTTT. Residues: CATRGGTEAFF.